The 2 T cell receptor beta chains below come from one sample, sequenced in a study of OX40 agonist ivuxolimab in advanced cancers. Profiled with immunoSEQ multiplex PCR; TCRdb holds only in-frame clones, not every one. The data contain 60,000 to 95,000 clones, around 84% of them singletons. The sample here was CD4+ or CD8+ T cells sorted from blood, taken in a trial of the OX40 agonist ivuxolimab. The receptor source for this set is an adult with an advanced solid tumor such as melanoma, head and neck, liver or kidney cancer.

The genes are TRBV19 and TRBJ1-2; TRBD1 matches at 7 bases. This CDR3 has 14 residues. V shed 5 bases and J 5 bases; nucleotides not matched to a gene: 8. Germline lookup yields CDR1 LNHDA and CDR2 SQIVND (reference sequence). CDR3 in amino acids: CASSGQTGRYGYTF. CDR3 sequence (DNA): TGTGCCAGTAGTGGCCAGACAGGGAGATATGGCTACACCTTC.

The V call is TRBV28, the J call TRBJ2-1; 13 nucleotides match TRBD2. Trimming cost V 5 bases and J 6 bases; bases outside gene matches: 7. This CDR3 spans 16 amino acids. Germline CDR1 and CDR2: MDHEN and SYDVKM. The CDR3 region is CASSPPGLAGSNEQFF. Here the CDR3 DNA reads TGTGCCAGCAGTCCACCGGGACTAGCGGGGAGCAATGAGCAGTTCTTC.